This TCR beta chain derives from a study of T cells expressing NK-cell markers. Study findings and constraints: Dominant NKG2C+ clonotypes accounted for roughly 1.0-7.0% of CD8+ T cells in 5 to 7 donors.

Note on this clonotype: Its cognate antigen is unknown.

TCRdb re-analyzed the 5' RACE reads; it lists each CDR3 protein once, without DNA. The sample table includes about 160,000 distinct CDR3 sequences. Germline assignment: CDR1 MGHDK and CDR2 SYGVNS. The CDR3 has 12 amino acids. This clonotype originated in a woman aged 18-70 years in good health. This chain uses TRBV25-1 with TRBJ2-1. The specimen sequenced was blood T cells: a sorted CD56 or NKG2C T cell subset, CD4+ or CD8+ T cells, or bulk PBMC T cells (not recorded which). The CDR3: CASSELGEAQFF.